This T cell receptor beta chain was identified in a study of shared clonotypes between healthy human individuals (dated by TCRdb to 2020 to 2022). In terms of the full investigation: Two women and a few men aged 18 to 49 years were included in the cohort. For each donor, CD4 naive and CD4 memory were each run on three plates, CD8 naive on two plates, and CD8 memory on one plate. To estimate repertoire size and how much clonotypes are shared between individuals, the study performed deep sequencing of blood TCR repertoires from a handful of healthy adults. Leukapheresis yielded between about 0.85 and 10 billion PBMCs per donor. To increase sequencing depth and limit assay-specific biases, TCR repertoire library preparation and sequencing were carried out by different laboratories using diverse techniques.

TCR CDR3 regions were amplified from genomic DNA by multiplex PCR using the deep immunoSEQ assay. Genomic DNA extracted from each cell subset was distributed evenly over all wells of several immunoSEQ 96-well plates, and each plate served as one replicate. Each replicate PCR for sorted subsets received about 180 ng genomic DNA, equal to about 30,000 T cell genomes. Purified libraries were quantified with a Qubit 3.0 fluorometer, sized on a Bioanalyzer 2100, and re-quantified with the KAPA Library Quantification kit. Every immunoSEQ 96-well plate was sequenced on a dedicated single-read 150-cycle Illumina NextSeq 550 flow cell. The source study handled its data this way. Because only junctional sequences without quality scores were contained in the immunoSEQ output, filtering matching that applied to full-length reads could not be performed. To assign V/J genes and CDR3, sequences were annotated against IMGT germline references using PyIR, a Python wrapper for IgBLAST v1.9. Any read was removed if the V/J assignment was weak (E-value above 1e-6), the CDR3 was missing, or the read contained stop codons, out-of-frame junctions, or ambiguous translated residues. V3J clonotypes were defined as sequences sharing the same inferred V gene, J gene, and CDR3 amino acid sequence. The percentage overlap between two repertoires was calculated by dividing the number of shared unique clonotypes by the size of the smaller repertoire. Three approaches were used to assess repertoire richness: RTK rarefaction, the Chao1 estimator, and Recon v2.1 estimates of unobserved clonotypes. Generation probabilities were computed with OLGA for all TCRbeta clonotypes obtained by the gDNA method from several donors. In TCRdb, the immuneACCESS table is reduced to in-frame sequences with V and J assigned. These tables do not hold every clone; where another copy was compared, an unresolved V gene accounts for under half, and the others remain unexplained. The V and J calls and clone size are taken from that table; D and trimming were inferred from the DNA. Recorded for this sample are millions of clones; approximately 93% of them occurred a single time. The biggest ten clones account for under 0.45% of the sample.

Regarding this clone: No cognate antigen has been identified for it. Per-base quality was not reported, and no clone a single base away is much larger than it.

The donors were healthy, HIV-negative adults who had no recently reported acute infections or vaccinations. All donors were Caucasian adults living in Nashville, Tennessee, USA. Magnetic negative selection was used to enrich CD4+ T cells, after which naive cells were positively selected on CD45RA and the negative fraction became the memory subset. Blood was obtained by leukapheresis, after which PBMCs were separated by Ficoll-Histopaque density gradient centrifugation and cryopreserved in liquid nitrogen vapor phase. Analytical flow cytometry was used to check the purity and quantity of every magnetically sorted T cell population. Each sorted fraction had its genomic DNA isolated and then quantified by UV absorbance on a Nanodrop 2000c. CDR1 and CDR2, looked up from the germline V gene, are SGHAT and FQNNGV. Trimming at the junction amounts to 3 bases on V and 0 bases on J, and the germline ends lie 19 bases apart. From cysteine to phenylalanine, the CDR3 is 18 amino acids long. The entry retains the CDR3 DNA only, 54 bases that are in frame from base 1.

Study-wide findings and limitations: Compared with non-shared clonotypes, clonotypes shared by all four sorted-subset donors had higher generation probabilities. Naive subsets generally had larger estimated clonotype richness than memory subsets. Sampling was restricted to blood, and TCR repertoires in tissues likely differ from the TCR repertoires found in blood. Even with the large sequencing depth, rarefaction of the sorted-subset datasets indicated that sequencing was incomplete. Sharing across a handful of donors was observed for roughly 5.4% of naive CD4, over 3% of naive CD8, over 2% of memory CD4, and around 0.44% of memory CD8 clonotypes. Based on pairwise subsampling, the degree of clonotype sharing among donors was expected to be affected by sequencing depth. The genetic and exposure-history diversity represented was limited by the small number of donors.

This TCR came from a man between 18 and 35 years old in good health. Some clones in this sample may be carry-over from other donors' samples. Sequenced material: naive CD4+ T cells from PBMCs. What this sample's cell subset or site label stands for: CD45RA+ positively selected. Recombination joined TRBV11-2 with TRBJ2-3; TRBD2 is perhaps the D gene, given 7 matching bases. The CDR3: CASSFGRGRGPSTDTQYF. Read as DNA, the sequence is TGTGCCAGCAGCTTTGGGCGGGGGCGAGGACCTAGCACAGATACGCAGTATTTT.